The 29 T cell receptor beta chains below come from one sample, sequenced in a study of shared clonotypes between healthy human individuals. The assay was immunoSEQ multiplex PCR, and TCRdb's table has in-frame clones only and misses some. The sample has roughly 2.2 million clones, 80% to 95% seen once. The sequenced material came from naive CD4+ T cells from PBMCs. Documented subset: CD45RA+ positively selected. These receptors were obtained from a young man in good health. Some clones in this sample may be carry-over from other donors' samples.

The chain uses TRBV7-2 and TRBJ2-3; D remains unclear. The CDR3 contains 15 residues. Trimming pared 5 bases from V and 3 bases from J, leaving 15 bases between. Per germline, CDR1 SGHTA and CDR2 FQGNSA. The CDR3 DNA follows: TGTGCCAGCAGCACCTCGGGTCTGAGTACAGATACGCAGTATTTT. It is translated as CASSTSGLSTDTQYF.

With regard to this clone: This sample also contains other DNA sequences that code for the same CDR3. The gene calls are TRBV5-4 and TRBJ2-3; TRBD2 aligns across 7 bases. V shed 3 bases, J shed 0 bases, and the junction held 1 base outside the gene matches. The CDR3 spans 14 residues. Germline CDR1 reads SGHNT; CDR2 reads YYREEE (reference sequence). CDR3 residues: CASSWDYSTDTQYF. The DNA of the CDR3 is TGTGCCAGCAGCTGGGACTACAGCACAGATACGCAGTATTTT.

The V call is TRBV6-5, the J call TRBJ1-2; 12 nucleotides agree with TRBD1. The CDR3 covers 16 residues. The germline V gene has CDR1 MNHEY and CDR2 SVGAGI. The V gene end was trimmed by 2 bases and the J gene end by 4 bases; junction bases not matched to a gene: 5. CDR3 bases: TGTGCCAGCAGTTACGAGGGGACAGGGGGCAGCTATGGCTACACCTTC. It specifies CASSYEGTGGSYGYTF.

The chain combines TRBV7-9 with TRBJ2-1, with TRBD2 identical over 12 bases. V lost 5 bases and J lost 5; bases outside the gene matches: 4. Per germline, CDR1 SEHNR and CDR2 FQNEAQ (reference sequence). The CDR3 covers 15 residues. In nucleotides, the CDR3 is TGTGCCAGCAGCCAGACTAGCGGGAGAAACAATGAGCAGTTCTTC. It codes for CASSQTSGRNNEQFF. The full variable domain, with the rest looked up from reference TRBV7-9 and TRBJ2-1, is DTGVSQNPRHKITKRGQNVTFRCDPISEHNRLYWYRQTLGQGPEFLTYFQNEAQLEKSRLLSDRFSAERPKGSFSTLEIQRTEQGDSAMYLCASSQTSGRNNEQFFGPGTRLTVL.

This clone is a singleton in its sample. The gene calls are TRBV5-4 and TRBJ2-7, with D perhaps matching TRBD1 (6 bases). The CDR3 is made up of 14 amino acids. Germline V gene lookup returns CDR1 SGHNT and CDR2 YYREEE (reference sequence). Trimming removed 4 bases at V and 0 bases at J, with 11 bases between. The CDR3 sequence is CASSTGQRSYEQYF. The CDR3 bases are TGTGCCAGCAGCACAGGACAGCGCTCCTACGAGCAGTACTTC.

This clone occurred once. J is TRBJ2-1 and V is TRBV7-9; 13 positions match TRBD2. CDR3 length equals 17 residues. CDR1 and CDR2 (germline): SEHNR, FQNEAQ (reference sequence). The junction had 10 bases not matched to a gene; V was cut back by 4 bases and J by 7 bases. The CDR3 here is CASSSGGGLAGDNEQFF. CDR3 bases: TGTGCCAGCAGCTCGGGGGGTGGACTAGCGGGAGATAATGAGCAGTTCTTC.

V and J are TRBV5-1 and TRBJ2-1; 7 bases agree with TRBD2. CDR1 and CDR2 from the germline V gene are SGHRS and YFSETQ. Trimming at V came to 3 bases and at J to 10 bases, leaving 13 bases not matched to a gene. The CDR3 consists of 15 residues. Here the CDR3 DNA reads TGCGCCAGCAGCTCTCCAGCGGGGCCCGGCGGAGAGCAGTTCTTC. It specifies CASSSPAGPGGEQFF.

The chain couples TRBV7-3 to TRBJ1-1, with a tentative D call TRBD1 (5 bases). The germline V gene encodes CDR1 SGHTA and CDR2 FQGTGA. The ends were cut back, 5 bases at V and 3 bases at J, with 16 bases in the middle. This CDR3 comprises 15 residues. The DNA of the CDR3 is TGTGCCAGCAGCCCTACCGGCGGGGGGGACACTGAAGCTTTCTTT. It is translated as CASSPTGGGDTEAFF. Together with reference TRBV7-3 and TRBJ1-1, the CDR3 gives the full variable domain: GAGVSQTPSNKVTEKGKYVELRCDPISGHTALYWYRQSLGQGPEFLIYFQGTGAADDSGLPNDRFFAVRPEGSVSTLKIQRTERGDSAVYLCASSPTGGGDTEAFFGQGTRLTVV.

The chain couples TRBV28 to TRBJ2-2, with TRBD2 identical over 10 bases. CDR3 size: 16 residues. V lost 11 bases to trimming and J lost 7 bases; unmatched junction nucleotides: 16. Germline loops: CDR1 MDHEN, CDR2 SYDVKM. In DNA form, the CDR3 reads TGTGCCGGAAGGGCTAGCGGGAGCGGTTATGGCGGGGAGCTGTTTTTT. Encoded protein: CAGRASGSGYGGELFF. The variable domain in full, with the rest retrieved from reference TRBV28 and TRBJ2-2, is DVKVTQSSRYLVKRTGEKVFLECVQDMDHENMFWYRQDPGLGLRLIYFSYDVKMKEKGDIPEGYSVSREKKERFSLILESASTNQTSMYLCAGRASGSGYGGELFFGEGSRLTVL.

A note on this clone: Other DNA sequences in the sample encode the same CDR3. This chain joins TRBV6-5 and TRBJ2-7; 7 bases are shared with TRBD1. The V gene's germline CDR1 is MNHEY and CDR2 SVGAGI. This CDR3 is built from 13 residues. V trimming: 5 bases; J trimming: 3 bases; junction bases outside the gene matches: 4. For the CDR3, the DNA is TGTGCCAGCAGTCGGACAGGTAACTACGAGCAGTACTTC. This codes for CASSRTGNYEQYF.

V gene TRBV7-3 combines with J gene TRBJ1-1; D might be TRBD1 (6 bases). The germline CDR1 and CDR2 sequences are SGHTA and FQGTGA. Deletions cut 1 base from V and 3 bases from J, with 12 bases between. This CDR3 comprises 15 residues. Here the CDR3 reads CASSLRGGADTEAFF. The CDR3 DNA reads TGTGCCAGCAGCTTAAGGGGGGGCGCTGACACTGAAGCTTTCTTT.

The chain employs TRBV5-1 and TRBJ2-7; D is tentatively TRBD1 or TRBD2 (6 bases each). The germline CDR1 and CDR2 sequences are SGHRS and YFSETQ. V was pared by 2 bases and J by 2 bases, with 14 bases between. CDR3 length: 15 amino acids. The CDR3 bases are TGCGCCAGCAGCTTAACGGGAGCAGGGGCCTACGAGCAGTACTTC. Amino acid sequence: CASSLTGAGAYEQYF.

CDR3 nucleotides: TGTGCCAGCAGCTTAGGACGAGAGACACAGTTCTTC. Translating gives CASSLGRETQFF. The V gene is TRBV11-3, the J gene TRBJ2-1; no clear D. Germline CDR1 is SGHNT and CDR2 is YENEEA. Trimming took 1 base from V and 13 from J, leaving 11 bases between them. This CDR3 contains 12 residues.

This CDR3 reads CASRTIAGGPHEQYF. The CDR3 DNA reads TGTGCCAGCAGGACAATAGCGGGAGGGCCCCACGAGCAGTACTTC. The chain has TRBV6-5 and TRBJ2-7, with 11 bases that match TRBD2. The CDR3 extends over 15 amino acids. V dropped 6 bases and J dropped 5; count of bases not matched to a gene: 9. CDR1 MNHEY and CDR2 SVGAGI come from the germline V gene.

The chain's CDR3 is CASSLFAGRVYGYTF. CDR3 in DNA: TGTGCCAGCAGTTTATTCGCAGGGAGGGTCTATGGCTACACCTTC. The chain uses TRBV28 and TRBJ1-2; a possible D gene is TRBD1 (5 bases). Trimming cost V 1 base and J 4 bases, with 13 bases left between them. The CDR3 has 15 residues. Germline V CDR1 and CDR2: MDHEN, SYDVKM.

On this clone itself: The sample has other DNA sequences that encode this CDR3 too. V usage is TRBV2 and J usage is TRBJ2-5; TRBD1 matches at 7 bases. CDR3 length equals 13 residues. In germline, CDR1 is SNHLY, CDR2 FYNNEI. J gave up 5 bases and V 2 bases, and 2 bases lay outside the gene matches. Here the CDR3 reads CASSEQGVETQYF. The CDR3 DNA follows: TGTGCCAGCAGTGAACAGGGGGTTGAGACCCAGTACTTC.

The chain employs TRBV7-8 and TRBJ2-1; 9 nucleotides match TRBD1. The CDR3 length is 15 residues. V trimming: 5 bases; J trimming: 3 bases; junction bases outside the gene matches: 5. CDR1 SGHVS and CDR2 FQNEAQ come from the germline V gene. CDR3 nucleotides: TGTGCCAGCAGCCACCGGGACAGGGTCTACAATGAGCAGTTCTTC. The encoded protein is CASSHRDRVYNEQFF. Combining the CDR3 with reference TRBV7-8 and TRBJ2-1 gives the whole variable domain GAGVSQSPRYKVAKRGQDVALRCDPISGHVSLFWYQQALGQGPEFLTYFQNEAQLDKSGLPSDRFFAERPEGSVSTLKIQRTQQEDSAVYLCASSHRDRVYNEQFFGPGTRLTVL.

The chain combines TRBV28 with TRBJ2-7; no definite D call. CDR1 and CDR2 from the germline V gene are MDHEN and SYDVKM. This CDR3 has 15 residues. The V end was cut by 3 bases, the J end by 2 bases, with 14 bases between. DNA of the CDR3: TGTGCCAGCAGTTTTCTACGGACCTTGCCCTACGAGCAGTACTTC. Its translation is CASSFLRTLPYEQYF.

This clone came up once. V gene TRBV28 combines with J gene TRBJ2-7; TRBD2 aligns across 7 bases. V was pared by 3 bases and J by 3 bases, with 8 bases of the junction left unmatched. Looked up from germline, CDR1 is MDHEN and CDR2 is SYDVKM. This CDR3 is built from 15 residues. The CDR3 DNA reads TGTGCCAGCAGTTTCCTCGGGGGGAACGGCTACGAGCAGTACTTC. This encodes CASSFLGGNGYEQYF.

The chain couples TRBV28 to TRBJ2-2; 12 bases are shared with TRBD2. J lost 5 bases, V lost 5 bases, and 3 bases had no gene match. The CDR3 runs to 15 residues. The germline CDR1 and CDR2 sequences are MDHEN and SYDVKM. This CDR3 reads CASSPSGRGTGELFF. The CDR3 DNA sequence: TGTGCCAGCAGTCCTAGCGGGAGGGGAACCGGGGAGCTGTTTTTT.

The CDR3 loop is CAISDRTGGNEQYF. CDR3 coding DNA: TGTGCCATCAGTGATAGGACAGGGGGCAACGAGCAGTACTTC. The genes are TRBV10-3 and TRBJ2-7; TRBD1 agrees at 11 bases. With V trimmed by 3 bases and J by 5 bases, 3 bases remained unmatched. The CDR3 contains 14 residues. The germline V gene encodes CDR1 ENHRY and CDR2 SYGVKD.

The chain has TRBV6-5 and TRBJ1-2; 8 bases line up with TRBD1. CDR1 and CDR2 from the germline V gene are MNHEY and SVGAGI. V was pared by 5 bases and J by 7 bases, with 12 bases of the junction left unmatched. The CDR3 loop spans 15 amino acids. CDR3 amino acids: CASSHRQGIRAGYTF. CDR3 DNA sequence: TGTGCCAGCAGTCACCGACAGGGGATAAGGGCTGGCTACACCTTC.

As regards this clone: The sample has other DNA sequences that encode this CDR3 too. J is TRBJ1-4 and V is TRBV6-5; no clear D. Looked up from germline, CDR1 is MNHEY and CDR2 is SVGAGI. This CDR3 has 14 residues. The germline V and J ends were trimmed by 2 bases and 3 bases, with 7 bases remaining between them. This CDR3 is CASSYTAANEKLFF. DNA of the CDR3: TGTGCCAGCAGTTACACGGCAGCTAATGAAAAACTGTTTTTT.

The chain couples TRBV6-1 to TRBJ2-3; possible D gene TRBD1, 6 bases. CDR1 MNHNS and CDR2 SASEGT come from the germline V gene. The CDR3 runs to 13 residues. The germline V and J ends were trimmed by 5 bases and 5 bases, with 11 bases remaining between them. The CDR3 loop reads CASSSQGKDTQYF. The CDR3 DNA is TGTGCCAGCAGTTCCCAGGGGAAAGATACGCAGTATTTT.

This clone was observed a single time. Other DNA sequences in the same sample also yield this CDR3. The chain links TRBV20-1 to TRBJ2-5; D gene uncertain. The CDR3 covers 11 residues. Germline CDR1 is DFQATT and CDR2 is SNEGSKA (reference sequence). The V gene lost 5 bases and the J gene lost 4 bases, with 8 bases spanning the gap. The CDR3 DNA is TGCAGTGCTCGATTGGGAGAGACCCAGTACTTC. It is translated as CSARLGETQYF.

The table lists this clone with a few counts. The chain combines TRBV9 with TRBJ2-2; the match to TRBD1 covers 8 bases. This CDR3 has 15 residues. The V and J ends lost 3 bases and 5 bases, in that order; junction bases with no gene match: 6. In germline, CDR1 is SGDLS, CDR2 YYNGEE. This CDR3 is CASSAKDRGTGELFF. CDR3 DNA: TGTGCCAGCAGCGCCAAAGACAGGGGTACCGGGGAGCTGTTTTTT.

The chain has TRBV21-1 and TRBJ1-1. TRBV21-1 has pseudogene status. The CDR3 covers 11 residues. The CDR3 DNA follows: TGTGCCAGCAGGGGGGGCTCTGAAGCTTTCTTT. It yields the protein CASRGGSEAFF.

As regards this clone: This specimen includes other DNA sequences encoding the same CDR3. The chain has TRBV29-1 and TRBJ2-5, with 12 bases matching TRBD2. Germline V lookup: CDR1 SQVTM, CDR2 ANQGSEA. Trimming removed 6 bases from V and 5 bases from J; junction bases left unmatched: 1. CDR3 length equals 12 residues. In DNA form, the CDR3 reads TGCAGCGTGACTAGCGGGAGTGAGACCCAGTACTTC. Translation gives CSVTSGSETQYF.

The chain combines TRBV28 with TRBJ1-4, with D possibly matching TRBD1 (6 bases). The CDR3 runs to 15 residues. Germline assignment: CDR1 MDHEN and CDR2 SYDVKM. The V end lost 5 bases, the J end lost 3 bases, and 13 bases lay between the germline ends. CDR3 coding DNA: TGTGCCAGCAGTATAGGGGGGGTCCCTAATGAAAAACTGTTTTTT. Translated, it gives CASSIGGVPNEKLFF.